This paragraph covers one TCR beta chain sequence. Each PCR replicate from the sorted subsets contained 150 to 250 ng DNA, which is some 32,000 T cell genomes. Assay: immunoSEQ multiplex PCR; the TCRdb copy retains only in-frame clones and omits some. The sample carries some 630,000 clones, around 72% recorded once. This sample was included in a study of shared clonotypes between healthy human individuals. This TCR was sampled from a woman aged 25 to 39 in good health. Material: memory CD4+ T cells sorted from blood. Documented subset: CD45RA-negative fraction.

CDR3 loop: CASSQERPPYEQYF. The CDR3 DNA sequence: TGTGCCAGCAGCCAAGAGCGGCCCCCCTACGAGCAGTACTTC. This rearrangement joins TRBV2 to TRBJ2-7; TRBD2 is a possible D gene (5 bases). V shed 6 bases and J shed 2 bases, with 14 bases lying between them. This CDR3 is 14 amino acids long. In germline, CDR1 is SNHLY, CDR2 FYNNEI.